The 24 T cell receptor beta chains below all came from one sample that was sequenced in a study of cytomegalovirus exposure and HLA in healthy donors. PCR was performed using 60 Vbeta and 13 Jbeta primers. Assay used: immunoSEQ multiplex PCR; TCRdb lists only in-frame clones, some missing. The sample contains 150,000 or so clones, 65% to 80% of which appear only once. The source material was PBMCs. These receptors originate from a female donor in good health and CMV-seronegative.

This clone was detected a few times. The genes are TRBV30 and TRBJ1-2; possibly TRBD1 for D (5 bases). Germline V gene data show CDR1 as GTSNPN and CDR2 as SVGIG (reference sequence). The CDR3 length is 13 residues. V lost 2 bases and J 2 bases, leaving 9 bases between the germline ends. The CDR3 region is CAWSWDSNYGYTF. CDR3 nucleotides: TGTGCCTGGAGTTGGGACTCCAACTATGGCTACACCTTC.

This clone occurred a few times. J is TRBJ2-1 and V is TRBV4-1; 10 bases are a match to TRBD1. CDR1 and CDR2 from the germline V gene are MGHRA and YSYEKL. This CDR3 spans 15 amino acids. V shed 4 bases and J 10 bases; nucleotides not matched to a gene: 10. The CDR3 bases are TGCGCCAGCAGCCCAACTAGACAGGGGGCGGGAGAGCAGTTCTTC. Protein: CASSPTRQGAGEQFF.

This clone has only a few counts. The chain combines TRBV2 with TRBJ2-5; the D is unclear. There are 15 residues in the CDR3. CDR1 is SNHLY, CDR2 FYNNEI, per germline. The V end lost 3 bases, the J end lost 5 bases, and 16 bases lay between the germline ends. The CDR3 region is CASSDFLASEETQYF. DNA of the CDR3: TGTGCCAGCAGTGATTTCCTGGCTAGTGAGGAGACCCAGTACTTC.

In its sample, this clone is medium-sized (0.01 to 0.1%). The rearrangement joins TRBV19 to TRBJ1-5; D is uncertain. The CDR3 loop spans 14 amino acids. V shed 5 bases and J shed 7 bases, with 15 bases lying between them. Germline assignment: CDR1 LNHDA and CDR2 SQIVND (reference sequence). Here the CDR3 reads CASSPQALGQPQHF. DNA for the CDR3: TGTGCCAGTAGTCCCCAGGCTCTCGGACAGCCCCAGCATTTT.

This clone was seen a few times. The J gene is TRBJ2-1, the V gene TRBV7-9; 15 bases match TRBD2. Germline CDR1 is SEHNR and CDR2 is FQNEAQ (reference sequence). The CDR3 consists of 16 residues. Unmatched junction bases numbered 6, after V lost 5 bases and J lost 7 bases. The CDR3 DNA is TGTGCCAGCAGCGCGAGGACTAGCGGGGGGGTGAATGAGCAGTTCTTC. Translation gives CASSARTSGGVNEQFF.

The V and J genes are TRBV5-4 and TRBJ2-1, with D possibly being TRBD1 (6 bases). Germline assignment: CDR1 SGHNT and CDR2 YYREEE (reference sequence). The ends were cut back, 5 bases at V and 3 bases at J, with 12 bases in the middle. This CDR3 is 14 amino acids long. The CDR3 protein is CASSLGQHYNEQFF. The CDR3 DNA follows: TGTGCCAGCAGTTTAGGACAGCACTACAATGAGCAGTTCTTC.

The rearrangement links TRBV14 to TRBJ1-1, with D unresolved. The CDR3 runs to 14 residues. V lost 2 bases and J 0 bases, leaving 7 bases between the germline ends. Germline lookup yields CDR1 SGHDN and CDR2 FVKESK. The CDR3, as DNA: TGTGCCAGCAGCCAACACAGAATGAACACTGAAGCTTTCTTT. Its translation: CASSQHRMNTEAFF.

The chain uses TRBV10-1 and TRBJ2-1; 7 bases fit TRBD2. Germline V CDR1 and CDR2: WNHNN, SYGVQD (reference sequence). J lost 2 bases, V lost 2 bases, and 0 bases had no gene match. The CDR3 is 14 residues long. This CDR3 reads CASSETSAYNEQFF. The CDR3 region has the DNA TGCGCCAGCAGTGAGACTAGCGCCTACAATGAGCAGTTCTTC.

The chain uses TRBV5-1 and TRBJ2-3, with D possibly matching TRBD1 (6 bases). Germline-derived CDR1 and CDR2 are SGHRS and YFSETQ. V lost 4 bases and J lost 5, with 8 bases in between. CDR3 length: 12 amino acids. DNA for the CDR3: TGCGCCAGCAGCGTCAGGGGAGATACGCAGTATTTT. This gives the protein CASSVRGDTQYF.

This chain links TRBV7-3 with TRBJ2-2, with 10 positions matching TRBD2. V shed 1 base, J shed 5 bases, and the junction held 4 bases outside the gene matches. Germline CDR1 reads SGHTA; CDR2 reads FQGTGA. The CDR3 covers 16 residues. The CDR3 is CASSLMASGSTGELFF. CDR3 nucleotides: TGTGCCAGCAGCTTAATGGCTAGCGGGAGTACCGGGGAGCTGTTTTTT.

The V and J genes are TRBV5-1 and TRBJ2-2, with D possibly TRBD1 on 6 matching bases. The CDR3 is 14 amino acids. CDR1 is SGHRS and CDR2 is YFSETQ in the germline V gene. The V end lost 7 bases, the J end lost 0 bases, and 10 bases lay between the germline ends. The CDR3, as DNA: TGCGCCAGCCTCCAGGGGTCGAACACCGGGGAGCTGTTTTTT. It codes for CASLQGSNTGELFF.

V gene TRBV15 combines with J gene TRBJ1-2, with TRBD1 identical over 8 bases. The length of the CDR3 is 17 residues. Germline CDR1 and CDR2: LNHNV and YYDKDF (reference sequence). Unmatched junction bases numbered 8, after V lost 1 base and J lost 1 base. The CDR3 bases are TGTGCCACCAGCAGAGGACAGGGGACCCTTGATAACTATGGCTACACCTTC. This encodes CATSRGQGTLDNYGYTF.

The V gene is TRBV19, the J gene TRBJ1-2, with D possibly TRBD1 on 5 matching bases. The V and J ends lost 6 bases and 4 bases respectively, with 9 bases between them. The CDR3 totals 12 residues. The germline CDR1 and CDR2 sequences are LNHDA and SQIVND (reference sequence). The CDR3 loop is CASSRGTYGYTF. The CDR3, as DNA: TGTGCCAGTAGCCGGGGGACCTATGGCTACACCTTC.

This clone showed up just once. The rearrangement links TRBV18 to TRBJ2-2; 7 nucleotides match TRBD2. Per germline, CDR1 KGHSH and CDR2 LQKENI. Trimming removed 2 bases from V and 6 bases from J; junction bases left unmatched: 12. This CDR3 has 17 residues. The CDR3, as DNA: TGTGCCAGCTCACCAGGGACTCGGGGGACTAACGCCGGGGAGCTGTTTTTT. The encoded protein is CASSPGTRGTNAGELFF.

This chain links TRBV19 with TRBJ1-1, with D maybe TRBD1 (5 bases). The CDR3 is 15 amino acids. The germline V gene encodes CDR1 LNHDA and CDR2 SQIVND (reference sequence). The V end was cut by 6 bases, the J end by 4 bases, with 18 bases between. The CDR3 here is CASSLPTDPPTEAFF. CDR3 bases: TGTGCCAGTAGCCTCCCGACAGATCCTCCCACTGAAGCTTTCTTT.

There are a few counts of this clone. This chain connects TRBV9 to TRBJ2-1; 7 positions agree with TRBD2. CDR1 is SGDLS and CDR2 is YYNGEE in the germline V gene. The junction had 4 bases not matched to a gene; V was cut back by 4 bases and J by 0 bases. This CDR3 comprises 15 residues. CDR3 loop: CASSFTSDSYNEQFF. In DNA form, the CDR3 reads TGTGCCAGCAGCTTCACTAGCGACTCCTACAATGAGCAGTTCTTC.

The J gene is TRBJ2-7, the V gene TRBV6-6; 11 bases fit TRBD2. J lost 6 bases, V lost 6 bases, and 10 bases had no gene match. The germline CDR1 and CDR2 sequences are MNHNY and SVGAGI (reference sequence). The length of the CDR3 is 15 residues. The CDR3 region is CASSGSGGAASEQYF. CDR3 bases: TGTGCCAGCAGCGGTAGCGGGGGGGCGGCGTCCGAGCAGTACTTC.

This chain joins TRBV5-1 and TRBJ2-7, with a tentative D call TRBD1 (5 bases). V shed 0 bases and J shed 11 bases, with 15 bases lying between them. This CDR3 region has 13 residues. Germline V gene data show CDR1 as SGHRS and CDR2 as YFSETQ. CDR3 in DNA: TGCGCCAGCAGCTTGGGTGGCAGCTTAGGGGAGTACTTC. This translates into CASSLGGSLGEYF.

Points on this clone: Different DNA sequences within this sample yield the same CDR3. The V and J genes are TRBV6-1 and TRBJ1-1; a possible D gene is TRBD1 (5 bases). Per germline, CDR1 MNHNS and CDR2 SASEGT. This CDR3 is 13 amino acids long. Trimming took 3 bases from V and 2 from J, leaving 7 bases between them. CDR3 in amino acids: CASSDQGNTEAFF. The CDR3 DNA follows: TGTGCCAGCAGTGACCAGGGAAACACTGAAGCTTTCTTT.

CDR3 nucleotides: TGCAGCGTTGAAGGAGTCCGGGATGAGCAGTTCTTC. Its protein is CSVEGVRDEQFF. J is TRBJ2-1 and V is TRBV29-1; no reliable D call. This CDR3 contains 12 residues. The ends were cut back, 1 base at V and 8 bases at J, with 9 bases in the middle. Germline CDR1 SQVTM, CDR2 ANQGSEA.

The rearrangement links TRBV19 to TRBJ1-5, with 10 bases lining up with TRBD1. The germline gives CDR1 LNHDA, CDR2 SQIVND (reference sequence). The CDR3 has 21 residues. Trimming at V came to 6 bases and at J to 2 bases, leaving 22 bases not matched to a gene. CDR3 protein: CASSRLTVYGTGVFGNQPQHF. The CDR3 region has the DNA TGTGCCAGTAGCCGCCTTACGGTCTATGGGACAGGGGTTTTTGGCAATCAGCCCCAGCATTTT. The complete variable domain, with remaining parts taken from reference TRBV19 and TRBJ1-5, reads DGGITQSPKYLFRKEGQNVTLSCEQNLNHDAMYWYRQDPGQGLRLIYYSQIVNDFQKGDIAEGYSVSREKKESFPLTVTSAQKNPTAFYLCASSRLTVYGTGVFGNQPQHFGDGTRLSIL.

The V call is TRBV30, the J call TRBJ1-1; D uncertain. The CDR3 contains 13 residues. In germline, CDR1 is GTSNPN, CDR2 SVGIG (reference sequence). Trimming cost V 5 bases and J 4 bases, with 14 bases left between them. In DNA, the CDR3 is TGTGCCTGGGGCAGAACCTCCACCACTGAAGCTTTCTTT. Translating gives CAWGRTSTTEAFF. The full variable domain, completed using reference TRBV30 and TRBJ1-1, is SQTIHQWPATLVQPVGSPLSLECTVEGTSNPNLYWYRQAAGRGLQLLFYSVGIGQISSEVPQNLSASRPQDRQFILSSKKLLLSDSGFYLCAWGRTSTTEAFFGQGTRLTVV.

A word on this clone: The same CDR3 is also encoded by other DNA sequences in this sample. The chain employs TRBV5-1 and TRBJ2-3; TRBD1 is a possible D gene (6 bases). There are 16 residues in the CDR3. Looked up from germline, CDR1 is SGHRS and CDR2 is YFSETQ. Trimming stripped 0 bases from V and 3 bases from J, with 14 bases between. As DNA, the CDR3 is TGCGCCAGCAGCTTGGGTGGGGGCGCTTCGACAGATACGCAGTATTTT. This sequence encodes CASSLGGGASTDTQYF.

The V and J genes are TRBV6-5 and TRBJ1-1; 9 bases match TRBD1. The CDR3 sequence is 15 residues long. Germline CDR1 reads MNHEY; CDR2 reads SVGAGI. V shed 2 bases and J 1 base; nucleotides not matched to a gene: 2. The CDR3 DNA follows: TGTGCCAGCAGTTACCGGACAGGGGCGAACACTGAAGCTTTCTTT. Protein product: CASSYRTGANTEAFF.